The 14 T cell receptor beta chains in this list originate from one sample, sequenced in a study of T cells in Graves' hyperthyroidism and ophthalmopathy (dated by TCRdb to between 2018 and 2021). Receptor amplification or capture employed multiplex PCR. Sequenced on an Illumina HiSeq 2000. The TCR beta CDR3 regions were amplified from the RNA transcripts. For the first round of RT-PCR on the TCR CDR3, the HTBI primer set was used together with the Qiagen OneStep RT-PCR kit. The public reads were run again by TCRdb, first through fastp at Q25 and then through MiXCR, and only productive beta chains were kept. For every CDR3 protein sequence, its rows merge into one entry that carries the most common genes and DNA. The sample yields 250,000 to 300,000 distinct CDR3 sequences; roughly 20% were counted once. The ten largest clones add up to about 40% of the sample. The sample taken for sequencing was blood. All receptors come from a man in his forties or fifties with Graves' ophthalmopathy.

This clonotype occurred many times. The chain links TRBV11-2 to TRBJ2-7; D gene ambiguous. The CDR3 is made up of 14 amino acids. The V gene lost 5 bases and the J gene lost 5 bases, with 16 bases spanning the gap. CDR1 is SGHAT and CDR2 is FQNNGV in the germline V gene. The CDR3 region has the DNA TGTGCCAGCAGCCCAACCCCTACCGTCCACGAGCAGTACTTC. Its protein product is CASSPTPTVHEQYF.

A word on this clonotype: At one boundary the junction diverges from the germline segment, which might be a read error. This chain joins TRBV6-4 and TRBJ2-7; D gene ambiguous. Germline values: CDR1 MRHNA, CDR2 SNTAGT. There are 13 residues in the CDR3. CDR3 loop: CASSYSRRHEQYF. In DNA, the CDR3 is TGTGCCAGCAGTTACTCGCGGAGACACGAGCAGTACTTC.

This clonotype came up many times. The rearrangement links TRBV27 to TRBJ2-7, with D tentatively TRBD1 (6 bases). Germline-derived CDR1 and CDR2 are MNHEY and SMNVEV (reference sequence). V was pared by 5 bases and J by 1 base, with 15 bases between. CDR3 length equals 15 residues. The DNA for the CDR3 is TGTGCCAGCAGTACATCAGGGGCGTCATCCTACGAGCAGTACTTC. Amino acid sequence: CASSTSGASSYEQYF.

The table lists this clonotype with many counts. The rearrangement uses TRBV7-2 and TRBJ2-7, with D maybe TRBD1 (6 bases). CDR3 length equals 14 residues. Germline V gene sequence: CDR1 SGHTA, CDR2 FQGNSA. V lost 2 bases and J 2 bases, leaving 10 bases between the germline ends. The CDR3 DNA is TGTGCCAGCAGCTTACCAGGGGCACCCTACGAGCAGTACTTC. It specifies CASSLPGAPYEQYF.

The V and J genes are TRBV4-1 and TRBJ2-7; D perhaps matches TRBD2 (7 bases). The CDR3 contains 15 residues. Per germline, CDR1 MGHRA and CDR2 YSYEKL. V dropped 1 base and J dropped 2 bases, with 12 bases sitting between them. The CDR3 loop is CASSQGGGRAYEQYF. The CDR3 bases are TGCGCCAGCAGCCAAGGGGGGGGCAGGGCCTACGAGCAGTACTTC.

This clonotype was counted only a few times. V and J are TRBV7-8 and TRBJ2-2, with D perhaps being TRBD1 or TRBD2 (5 bases each). The V and J ends lost 5 bases and 0 bases respectively, with 13 bases between them. Germline V gene lookup returns CDR1 SGHVS and CDR2 FQNEAQ. The CDR3 is 16 residues long. Written as DNA, the CDR3 is TGTGCCAGCAGCCCGAGGGGCAGGTCGAACACCGGGGAGCTGTTTTTT. Protein sequence: CASSPRGRSNTGELFF.

The V call is TRBV15, the J call TRBJ2-7, with D tentatively TRBD1 (5 bases). The germline V gene encodes CDR1 LNHNV and CDR2 YYDKDF (reference sequence). Trimming removed 4 bases at V and 1 base at J, with 14 bases between. CDR3 length: 15 amino acids. The CDR3 loop reads CATSTKGTGSYEQYF. The CDR3 bases are TGTGCCACCAGCACAAAAGGTACAGGTTCCTACGAGCAGTACTTC.

This clonotype was recorded at least ten times. The rearrangement joins TRBV11-2 to TRBJ2-5; a possible D gene is TRBD2 (6 bases). Trimming stripped 3 bases from V and 3 bases from J, with 17 bases between. This CDR3 has 16 residues. Germline CDR1 is SGHAT and CDR2 is FQNNGV. The CDR3 reads CASSFTGSWAEETQYF. For the CDR3, the DNA is TGTGCCAGCAGCTTCACCGGGAGTTGGGCTGAAGAGACCCAGTACTTC.

This clonotype was observed at least ten times. The chain employs TRBV28 and TRBJ2-1; 7 positions match TRBD2. Trimming removed 6 bases from V and 7 bases from J; junction bases left unmatched: 9. Looked up from germline, CDR1 is MDHEN and CDR2 is SYDVKM. This CDR3 spans 14 amino acids. CDR3 amino acids: CASSSAGAQNEQFF. The CDR3 DNA reads as TGTGCCAGCAGCTCGGCGGGAGCCCAAAATGAGCAGTTCTTC.

About this clonotype itself: A much larger clone differs by one base, so this may be a read error. V and J are TRBV28 and TRBJ1-3, with D perhaps matching TRBD1 (5 bases). Per the germline V gene, CDR1 is MDHEN and CDR2 is SYDVKM. This CDR3 region has 16 residues. The CDR3 bases are TGTGCCAGCAGTTCGAATCCGTTTGGGGCTGGAAGCACCATATATTTT. Residues: CASSSNPFGAGSTIYF.

This clonotype showed up just a few times. CDR3: CASSWGTTGTGGYTF. The CDR3 region has the DNA TGCGCCAGCAGCTGGGGGACGACAGGGACCGGTGGCTACACCTTC. V gene TRBV5-1 combines with J gene TRBJ1-2, with 7 bases lining up with TRBD1. Per germline, CDR1 SGHRS and CDR2 YFSETQ. Trimming took 3 bases from V and 7 from J; bases not matched to a gene: 12. The CDR3 totals 15 residues. Combining the CDR3 with reference TRBV5-1 and TRBJ1-2 gives the whole variable domain KAGVTQTPRYLIKTRGQQVTLSCSPISGHRSVSWYQQTPGQGLQFLFEYFSETQRNKGNFPGRFSGRQFSNSRSEMNVSTLELGDSALYLCASSWGTTGTGGYTFGSGTRLTVV.

This clonotype was detected only a few times. The gene calls are TRBV5-6 and TRBJ1-2; D ambiguous. Germline V gene lookup returns CDR1 SGHDT and CDR2 YYEEEE. CDR3 length: 12 amino acids. Between the trimmed V and J ends, which lost 4 bases and 6 bases, there was a span of 10 bases. The CDR3 reads CASSQDGNGYTF. CDR3 DNA: TGTGCCAGCAGCCAAGATGGTAATGGCTACACCTTC.

This clonotype was seen only a few times. V gene TRBV5-8 combines with J gene TRBJ2-7; TRBD1 or TRBD2 may be the D gene (6 bases each). V was clipped by 2 bases and J by 5 bases, with 20 bases between them. CDR3 length: 16 amino acids. Germline CDR1 is SGHTS and CDR2 is YDEGEE. The CDR3, as DNA: TGTGCCAGCAGCTTTTGGGTAGGGGGGACGCTGAACGAGCAGTACTTC. Protein: CASSFWVGGTLNEQYF.

This clonotype has at least ten counts. The V gene is TRBV11-2, the J gene TRBJ2-7; TRBD1 matches 10 bases. The CDR3 length is 15 residues. CDR1 is SGHAT, CDR2 FQNNGV, per germline. V was clipped by 1 base and J by 2 bases; unmatched bases: 2. The CDR3: CASSLGQGAPYEQYF. The CDR3 DNA reads TGTGCCAGCAGCTTAGGACAGGGGGCTCCCTACGAGCAGTACTTC.